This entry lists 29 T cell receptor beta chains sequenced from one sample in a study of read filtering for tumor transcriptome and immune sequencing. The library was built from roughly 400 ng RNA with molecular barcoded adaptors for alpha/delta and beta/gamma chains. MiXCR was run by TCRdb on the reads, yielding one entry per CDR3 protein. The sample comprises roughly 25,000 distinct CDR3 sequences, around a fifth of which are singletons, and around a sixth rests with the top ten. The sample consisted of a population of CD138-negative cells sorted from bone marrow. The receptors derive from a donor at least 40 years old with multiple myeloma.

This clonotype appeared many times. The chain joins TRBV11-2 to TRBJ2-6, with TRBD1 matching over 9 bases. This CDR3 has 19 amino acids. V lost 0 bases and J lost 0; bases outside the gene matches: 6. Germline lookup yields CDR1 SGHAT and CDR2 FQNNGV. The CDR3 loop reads CASSLEAETGGSGANVLTF. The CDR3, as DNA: TGTGCCAGCAGCTTAGAGGCTGAGACAGGGGGCTCTGGGGCCAACGTCCTGACTTTC. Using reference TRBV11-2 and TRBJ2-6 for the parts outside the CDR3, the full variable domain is EAGVAQSPRYKIIEKRQSVAFWCNPISGHATLYWYQQILGQGPKLLIQFQNNGVVDDSQLPKDRFSAERLKGVDSTLKIQPAKLEDSAVYLCASSLEAETGGSGANVLTFGAGSRLTVL.

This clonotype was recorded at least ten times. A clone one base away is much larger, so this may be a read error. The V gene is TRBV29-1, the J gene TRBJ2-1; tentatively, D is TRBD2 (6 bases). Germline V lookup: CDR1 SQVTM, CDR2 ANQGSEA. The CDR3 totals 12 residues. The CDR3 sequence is CSVGLDYNEQLF. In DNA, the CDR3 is TGCAGCGTTGGACTAGATTACAATGAGCAGCTCTTC.

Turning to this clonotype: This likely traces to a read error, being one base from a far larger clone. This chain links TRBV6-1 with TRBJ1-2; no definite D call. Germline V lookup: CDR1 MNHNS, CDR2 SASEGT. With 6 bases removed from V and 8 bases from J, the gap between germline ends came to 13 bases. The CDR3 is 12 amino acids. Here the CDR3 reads CASRAGPGGYTF. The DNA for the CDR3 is TGTGCCAGCAGAGCCGGACCGGGGGGCTACACCTTC.

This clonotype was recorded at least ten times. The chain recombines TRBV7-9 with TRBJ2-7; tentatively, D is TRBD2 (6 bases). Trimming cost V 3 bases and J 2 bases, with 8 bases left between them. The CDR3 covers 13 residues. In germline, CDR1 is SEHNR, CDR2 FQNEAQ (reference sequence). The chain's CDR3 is CASSLGGTYEQYF. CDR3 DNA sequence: TGTGCCAGCAGCTTGGGCGGGACCTACGAGCAGTACTTC.

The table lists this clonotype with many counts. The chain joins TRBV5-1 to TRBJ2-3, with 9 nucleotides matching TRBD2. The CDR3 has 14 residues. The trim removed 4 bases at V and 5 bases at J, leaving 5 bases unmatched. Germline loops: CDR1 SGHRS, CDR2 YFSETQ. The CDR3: CASSKAGGGDTQYF. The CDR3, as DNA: TGCGCCAGCAGCAAAGCGGGAGGCGGAGATACGCAGTATTTT.

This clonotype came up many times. CDR3 in amino acids: CASRSAGGSGYEQYF. The DNA for the CDR3 is TGTGCCAGCAGGTCCGCGGGCGGGAGTGGGTACGAGCAGTACTTC. The chain employs TRBV12-3 or TRBV12-4 and TRBJ2-7; the match to TRBD2 covers 7 bases. There are 15 residues in the CDR3. V lost 6 bases to trimming and J lost 4 bases; unmatched junction nucleotides: 12.

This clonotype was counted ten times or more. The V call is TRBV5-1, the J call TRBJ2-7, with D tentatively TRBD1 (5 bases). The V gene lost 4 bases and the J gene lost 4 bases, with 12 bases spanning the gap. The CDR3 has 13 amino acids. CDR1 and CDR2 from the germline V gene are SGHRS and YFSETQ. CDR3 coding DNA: TGCGCCAGCAGCCAAATGACAGATTACGAGCAGTACTTC. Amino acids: CASSQMTDYEQYF.

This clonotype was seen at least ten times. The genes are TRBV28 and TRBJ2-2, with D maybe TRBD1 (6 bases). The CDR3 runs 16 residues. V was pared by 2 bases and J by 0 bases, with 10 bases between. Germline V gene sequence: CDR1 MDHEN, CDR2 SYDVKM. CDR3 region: CASSLPGHANTGELFF. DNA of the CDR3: TGTGCCAGCAGTTTACCGGGACATGCGAACACCGGGGAGCTGTTTTTT.

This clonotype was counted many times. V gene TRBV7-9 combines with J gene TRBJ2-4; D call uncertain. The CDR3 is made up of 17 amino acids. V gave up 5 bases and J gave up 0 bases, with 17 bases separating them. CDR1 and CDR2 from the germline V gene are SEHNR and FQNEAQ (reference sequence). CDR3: CASSPTLQSLAKNIQYF. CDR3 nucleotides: TGTGCCAGCAGCCCTACCTTGCAGTCTCTAGCCAAAAACATTCAGTACTTC.

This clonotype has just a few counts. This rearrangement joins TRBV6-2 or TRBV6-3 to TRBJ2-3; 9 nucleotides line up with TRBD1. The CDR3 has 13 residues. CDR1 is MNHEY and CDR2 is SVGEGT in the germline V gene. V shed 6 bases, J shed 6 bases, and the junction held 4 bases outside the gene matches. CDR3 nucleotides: TGTGCCAGCAGGGGGGACAGGGAGGATACGCAGTATTTT. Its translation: CASRGDREDTQYF.

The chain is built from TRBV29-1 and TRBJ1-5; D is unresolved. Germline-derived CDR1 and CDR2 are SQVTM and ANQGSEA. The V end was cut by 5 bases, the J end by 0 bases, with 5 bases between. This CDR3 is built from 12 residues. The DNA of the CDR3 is TGCAGCGTTTCGGATAGCAATCAGCCCCAGCATTTT. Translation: CSVSDSNQPQHF.

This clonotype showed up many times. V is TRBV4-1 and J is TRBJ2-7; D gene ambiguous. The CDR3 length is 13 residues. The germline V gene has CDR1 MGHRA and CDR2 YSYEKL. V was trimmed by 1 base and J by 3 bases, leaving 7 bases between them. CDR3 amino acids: CASSQGPFYEQYF. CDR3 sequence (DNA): TGCGCCAGCAGCCAAGGACCGTTCTACGAGCAGTACTTC.

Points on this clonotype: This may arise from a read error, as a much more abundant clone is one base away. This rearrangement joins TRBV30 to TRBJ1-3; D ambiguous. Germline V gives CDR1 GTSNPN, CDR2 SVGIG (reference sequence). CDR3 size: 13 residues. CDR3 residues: CAWTGRPGNTLYF. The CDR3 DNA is TGTGCCTGGACAGGTAGACCTGGAAACACCTTATATTTT. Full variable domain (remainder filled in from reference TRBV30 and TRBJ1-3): SQTIHQWPATLVQPVGSPLSLECTVEGTSNPNLYWYRQAAGRGLQLLFYSVGIGQISSEVPQNLSASRPQDRQFILSSKKLLLSDSGFYLCAWTGRPGNTLYFGEGSWLTVV.

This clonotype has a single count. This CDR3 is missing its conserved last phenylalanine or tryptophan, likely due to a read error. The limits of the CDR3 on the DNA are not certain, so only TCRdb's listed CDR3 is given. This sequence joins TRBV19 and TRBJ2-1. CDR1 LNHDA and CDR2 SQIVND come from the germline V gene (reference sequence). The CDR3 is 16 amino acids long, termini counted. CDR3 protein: CASSIALARSYNERFS.

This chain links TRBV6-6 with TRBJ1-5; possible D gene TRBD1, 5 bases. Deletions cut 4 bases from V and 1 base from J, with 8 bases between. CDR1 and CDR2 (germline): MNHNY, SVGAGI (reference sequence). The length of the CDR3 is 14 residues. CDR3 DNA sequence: TGTGCCAGCAGTTGGGCAGGGAGCAATCAGCCCCAGCATTTT. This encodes CASSWAGSNQPQHF.

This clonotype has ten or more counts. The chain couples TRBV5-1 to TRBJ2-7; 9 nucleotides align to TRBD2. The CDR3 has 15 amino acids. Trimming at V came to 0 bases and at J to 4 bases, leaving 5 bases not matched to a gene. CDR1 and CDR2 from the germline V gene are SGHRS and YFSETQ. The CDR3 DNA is TGCGCCAGCAGCTTGGTCGCTAGCGGGAATTACGAGCAGTACTTC. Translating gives CASSLVASGNYEQYF.

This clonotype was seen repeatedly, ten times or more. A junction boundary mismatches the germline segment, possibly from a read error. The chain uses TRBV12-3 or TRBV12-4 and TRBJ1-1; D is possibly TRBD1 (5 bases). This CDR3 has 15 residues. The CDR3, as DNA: TGTGCCTGCAGTTTAAACCGGACACCGAACACTGAAGCTTTCTTT. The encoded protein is CACSLNRTPNTEAFF.

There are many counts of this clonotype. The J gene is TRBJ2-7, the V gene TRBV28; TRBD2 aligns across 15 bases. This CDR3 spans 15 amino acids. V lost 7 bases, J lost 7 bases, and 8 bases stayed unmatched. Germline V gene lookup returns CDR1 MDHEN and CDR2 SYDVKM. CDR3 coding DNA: TGTGCCAGCACCCCTAGGACTAGCGGGAGGGTTGAGCAGTACTTC. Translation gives CASTPRTSGRVEQYF.

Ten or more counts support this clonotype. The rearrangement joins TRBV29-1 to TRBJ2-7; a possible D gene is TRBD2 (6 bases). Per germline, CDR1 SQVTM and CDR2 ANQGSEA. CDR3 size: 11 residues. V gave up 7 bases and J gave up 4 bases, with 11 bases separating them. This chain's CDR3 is CSAGTAYEQYF. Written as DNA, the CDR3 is TGCAGCGCCGGGACTGCTTACGAGCAGTACTTC.

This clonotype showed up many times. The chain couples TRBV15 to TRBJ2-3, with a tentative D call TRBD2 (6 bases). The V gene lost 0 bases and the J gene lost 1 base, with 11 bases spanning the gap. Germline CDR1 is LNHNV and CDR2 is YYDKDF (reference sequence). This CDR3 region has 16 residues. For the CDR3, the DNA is TGTGCCACCAGCAGAGATGGAGGGACTGGCACAGATACGCAGTATTTT. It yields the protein CATSRDGGTGTDTQYF. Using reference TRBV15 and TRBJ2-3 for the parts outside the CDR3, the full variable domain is DAMVIQNPRYQVTQFGKPVTLSCSQTLNHNVMYWYQQKSSQAPKLLFHYYDKDFNNEADTPDNFQSRRPNTSFCFLDIRSPGLGDTAMYLCATSRDGGTGTDTQYFGPGTRLTVL.

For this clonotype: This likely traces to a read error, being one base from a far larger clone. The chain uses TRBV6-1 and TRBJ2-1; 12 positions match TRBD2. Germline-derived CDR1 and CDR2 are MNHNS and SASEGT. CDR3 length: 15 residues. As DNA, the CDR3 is TGTGCCAGCAGTGGGACTAGCGGGACCTATAATGAGCAGTTCTTC. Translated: CASSGTSGTYNEQFF.

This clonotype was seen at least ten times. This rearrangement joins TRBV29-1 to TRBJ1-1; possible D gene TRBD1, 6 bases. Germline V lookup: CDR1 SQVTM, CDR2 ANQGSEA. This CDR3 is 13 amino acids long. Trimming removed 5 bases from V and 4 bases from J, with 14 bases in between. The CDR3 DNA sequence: TGCAGCGTTTGTGCGGGGGGCGGCACTGAAGCTTTCTTT. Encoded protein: CSVCAGGGTEAFF.

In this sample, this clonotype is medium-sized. For the CDR3, the DNA is TGTGCCAGCAGCGAGGGACTAGCGGGTGATGATGAGCAGTTCTTC. Encoded protein: CASSEGLAGDDEQFF. The rearrangement uses TRBV7-3 and TRBJ2-1; 12 nucleotides agree with TRBD2. Germline trimming cut 5 bases from V and 8 bases from J; bases unmatched to any gene: 7. The germline CDR1 and CDR2 sequences are SGHTA and FQGTGA. CDR3 length equals 15 residues.

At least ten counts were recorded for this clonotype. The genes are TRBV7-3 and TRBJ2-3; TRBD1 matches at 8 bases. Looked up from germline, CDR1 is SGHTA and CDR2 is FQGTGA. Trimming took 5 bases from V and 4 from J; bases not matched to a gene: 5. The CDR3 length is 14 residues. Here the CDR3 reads CASSPDRGSDTQYF. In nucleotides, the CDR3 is TGTGCCAGCAGCCCAGACAGGGGTTCAGATACGCAGTATTTT.

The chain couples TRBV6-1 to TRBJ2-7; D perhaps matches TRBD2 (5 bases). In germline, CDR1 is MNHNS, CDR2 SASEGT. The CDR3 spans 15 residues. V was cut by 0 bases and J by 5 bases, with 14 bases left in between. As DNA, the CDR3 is TGTGCCAGCAGTGAAGCCCCACGGGGAACCCACGAGCAGTACTTC. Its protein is CASSEAPRGTHEQYF.

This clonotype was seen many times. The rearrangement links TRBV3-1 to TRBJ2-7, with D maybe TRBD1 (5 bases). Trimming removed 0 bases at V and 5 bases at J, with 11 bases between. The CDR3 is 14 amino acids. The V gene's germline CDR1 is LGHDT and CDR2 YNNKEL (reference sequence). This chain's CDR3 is CASSQDRERDEQYF. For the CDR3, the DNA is TGTGCCAGCAGCCAAGACAGGGAAAGGGACGAGCAGTACTTC.

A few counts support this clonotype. This CDR3 is CASSFPLWTSAAYEQYF. CDR3 DNA: TGTGCCAGCAGTTTCCCTCTTTGGACTAGTGCAGCCTACGAGCAGTACTTC. The chain carries TRBV28 and TRBJ2-7, with 7 bases lining up with TRBD2. Germline CDR1 reads MDHEN; CDR2 reads SYDVKM. The V segment lost 3 bases and the J segment 2 bases; nucleotides outside the gene matches: 13. The CDR3 totals 17 residues.

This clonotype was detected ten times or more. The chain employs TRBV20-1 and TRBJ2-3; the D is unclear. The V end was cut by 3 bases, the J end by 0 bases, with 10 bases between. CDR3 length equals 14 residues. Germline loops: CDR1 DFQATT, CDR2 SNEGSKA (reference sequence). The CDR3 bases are TGCAGTGCTAGCGGAGACATTAGCACAGATACGCAGTATTTT. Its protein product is CSASGDISTDTQYF.

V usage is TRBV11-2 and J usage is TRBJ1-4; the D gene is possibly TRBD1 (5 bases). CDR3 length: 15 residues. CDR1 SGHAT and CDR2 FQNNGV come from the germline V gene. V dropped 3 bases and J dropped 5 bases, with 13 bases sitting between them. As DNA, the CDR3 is TGTGCCAGCAGCTTCGGATGGGACCAGAATGAAAAACTGTTTTTT. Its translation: CASSFGWDQNEKLFF. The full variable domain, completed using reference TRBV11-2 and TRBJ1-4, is EAGVAQSPRYKIIEKRQSVAFWCNPISGHATLYWYQQILGQGPKLLIQFQNNGVVDDSQLPKDRFSAERLKGVDSTLKIQPAKLEDSAVYLCASSFGWDQNEKLFFGSGTQLSVL.